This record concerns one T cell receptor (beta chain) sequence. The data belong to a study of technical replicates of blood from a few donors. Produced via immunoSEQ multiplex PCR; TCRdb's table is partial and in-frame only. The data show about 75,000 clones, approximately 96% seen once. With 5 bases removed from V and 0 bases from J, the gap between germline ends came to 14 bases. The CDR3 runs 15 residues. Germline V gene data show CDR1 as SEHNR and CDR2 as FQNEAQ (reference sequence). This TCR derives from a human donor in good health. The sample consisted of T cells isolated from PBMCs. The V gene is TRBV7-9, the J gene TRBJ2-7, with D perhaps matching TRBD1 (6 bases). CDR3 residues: CASSPRTVYSYEQYF. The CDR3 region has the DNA TGTGCCAGCAGCCCGAGGACAGTCTACTCCTACGAGCAGTACTTC.